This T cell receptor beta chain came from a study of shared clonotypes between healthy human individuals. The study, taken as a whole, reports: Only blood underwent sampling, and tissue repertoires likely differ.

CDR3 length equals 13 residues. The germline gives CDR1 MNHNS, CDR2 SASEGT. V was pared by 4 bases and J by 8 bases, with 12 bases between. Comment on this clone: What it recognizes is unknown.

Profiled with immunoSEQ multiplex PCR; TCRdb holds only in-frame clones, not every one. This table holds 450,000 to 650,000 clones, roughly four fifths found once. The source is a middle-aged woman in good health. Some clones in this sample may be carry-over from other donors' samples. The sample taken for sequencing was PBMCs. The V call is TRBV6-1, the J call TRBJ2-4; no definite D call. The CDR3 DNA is TGTGCCAGCAGTGCTGTGGTCGGAGACATTCAGTACTTC. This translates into CASSAVVGDIQYF.